This TCR beta chain was identified in a study of blood T cell repertoires in COVID-19. About the research overall: The samples span acute and convalescent COVID-19 from the United States, Italy and Spain.

Study processing details: For nucleated cells, counts were estimated from reference gene primer amplification. Profiled with immunoSEQ multiplex PCR; TCRdb holds only in-frame clones, not every one. V, J and clone size reflect that table, while D and trimming were determined from the DNA. The data hold about 350,000 clones, with more than 70% observed a single time. V shed 0 bases and J 4 bases; nucleotides not matched to a gene: 6. Germline V CDR1 and CDR2: MNHNY, SVGAGI (reference sequence). The CDR3 length is 16 residues. Those enrolled in Seattle joined during active infection and were followed longitudinally afterward.

The sample was peripheral blood. This receptor was identified in an older woman with COVID-19, enrolled during active disease. The chain links TRBV6-6 to TRBJ2-5, with 9 bases fitting TRBD2. The CDR3 DNA reads as TGTGCCAGCAGTTACTCGATAGCGGGGGTGCGAGAGACCCAGTACTTC. Translating it yields CASSYSIAGVRETQYF.